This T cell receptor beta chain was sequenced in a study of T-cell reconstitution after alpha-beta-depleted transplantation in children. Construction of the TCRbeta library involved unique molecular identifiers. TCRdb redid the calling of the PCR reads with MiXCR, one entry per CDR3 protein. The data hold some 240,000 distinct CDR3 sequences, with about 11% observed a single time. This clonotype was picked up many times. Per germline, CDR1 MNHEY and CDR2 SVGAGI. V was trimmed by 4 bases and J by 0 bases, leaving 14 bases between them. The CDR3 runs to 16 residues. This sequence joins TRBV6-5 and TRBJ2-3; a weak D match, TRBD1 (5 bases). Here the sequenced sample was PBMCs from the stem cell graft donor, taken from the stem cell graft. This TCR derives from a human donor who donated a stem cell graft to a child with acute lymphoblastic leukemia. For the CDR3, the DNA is TGTGCCAGCAGTTTTCCAGGGCGCCGGAGCACAGATACGCAGTATTTT. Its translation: CASSFPGRRSTDTQYF.